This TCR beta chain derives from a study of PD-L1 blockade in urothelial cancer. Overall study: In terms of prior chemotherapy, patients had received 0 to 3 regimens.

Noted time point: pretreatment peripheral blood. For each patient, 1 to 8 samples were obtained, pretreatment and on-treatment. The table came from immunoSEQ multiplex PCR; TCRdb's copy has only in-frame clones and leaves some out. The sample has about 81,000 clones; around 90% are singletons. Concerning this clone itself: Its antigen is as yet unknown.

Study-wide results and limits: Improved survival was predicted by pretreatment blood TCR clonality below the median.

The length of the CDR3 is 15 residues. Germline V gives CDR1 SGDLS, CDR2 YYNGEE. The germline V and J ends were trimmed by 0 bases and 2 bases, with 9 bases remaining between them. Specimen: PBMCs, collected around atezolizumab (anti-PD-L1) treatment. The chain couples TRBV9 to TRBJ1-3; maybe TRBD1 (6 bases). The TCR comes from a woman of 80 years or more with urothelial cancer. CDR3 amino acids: CASSVEGQPGNTIYF. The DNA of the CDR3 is TGTGCCAGCAGCGTAGAAGGACAGCCTGGAAACACCATATATTTT.